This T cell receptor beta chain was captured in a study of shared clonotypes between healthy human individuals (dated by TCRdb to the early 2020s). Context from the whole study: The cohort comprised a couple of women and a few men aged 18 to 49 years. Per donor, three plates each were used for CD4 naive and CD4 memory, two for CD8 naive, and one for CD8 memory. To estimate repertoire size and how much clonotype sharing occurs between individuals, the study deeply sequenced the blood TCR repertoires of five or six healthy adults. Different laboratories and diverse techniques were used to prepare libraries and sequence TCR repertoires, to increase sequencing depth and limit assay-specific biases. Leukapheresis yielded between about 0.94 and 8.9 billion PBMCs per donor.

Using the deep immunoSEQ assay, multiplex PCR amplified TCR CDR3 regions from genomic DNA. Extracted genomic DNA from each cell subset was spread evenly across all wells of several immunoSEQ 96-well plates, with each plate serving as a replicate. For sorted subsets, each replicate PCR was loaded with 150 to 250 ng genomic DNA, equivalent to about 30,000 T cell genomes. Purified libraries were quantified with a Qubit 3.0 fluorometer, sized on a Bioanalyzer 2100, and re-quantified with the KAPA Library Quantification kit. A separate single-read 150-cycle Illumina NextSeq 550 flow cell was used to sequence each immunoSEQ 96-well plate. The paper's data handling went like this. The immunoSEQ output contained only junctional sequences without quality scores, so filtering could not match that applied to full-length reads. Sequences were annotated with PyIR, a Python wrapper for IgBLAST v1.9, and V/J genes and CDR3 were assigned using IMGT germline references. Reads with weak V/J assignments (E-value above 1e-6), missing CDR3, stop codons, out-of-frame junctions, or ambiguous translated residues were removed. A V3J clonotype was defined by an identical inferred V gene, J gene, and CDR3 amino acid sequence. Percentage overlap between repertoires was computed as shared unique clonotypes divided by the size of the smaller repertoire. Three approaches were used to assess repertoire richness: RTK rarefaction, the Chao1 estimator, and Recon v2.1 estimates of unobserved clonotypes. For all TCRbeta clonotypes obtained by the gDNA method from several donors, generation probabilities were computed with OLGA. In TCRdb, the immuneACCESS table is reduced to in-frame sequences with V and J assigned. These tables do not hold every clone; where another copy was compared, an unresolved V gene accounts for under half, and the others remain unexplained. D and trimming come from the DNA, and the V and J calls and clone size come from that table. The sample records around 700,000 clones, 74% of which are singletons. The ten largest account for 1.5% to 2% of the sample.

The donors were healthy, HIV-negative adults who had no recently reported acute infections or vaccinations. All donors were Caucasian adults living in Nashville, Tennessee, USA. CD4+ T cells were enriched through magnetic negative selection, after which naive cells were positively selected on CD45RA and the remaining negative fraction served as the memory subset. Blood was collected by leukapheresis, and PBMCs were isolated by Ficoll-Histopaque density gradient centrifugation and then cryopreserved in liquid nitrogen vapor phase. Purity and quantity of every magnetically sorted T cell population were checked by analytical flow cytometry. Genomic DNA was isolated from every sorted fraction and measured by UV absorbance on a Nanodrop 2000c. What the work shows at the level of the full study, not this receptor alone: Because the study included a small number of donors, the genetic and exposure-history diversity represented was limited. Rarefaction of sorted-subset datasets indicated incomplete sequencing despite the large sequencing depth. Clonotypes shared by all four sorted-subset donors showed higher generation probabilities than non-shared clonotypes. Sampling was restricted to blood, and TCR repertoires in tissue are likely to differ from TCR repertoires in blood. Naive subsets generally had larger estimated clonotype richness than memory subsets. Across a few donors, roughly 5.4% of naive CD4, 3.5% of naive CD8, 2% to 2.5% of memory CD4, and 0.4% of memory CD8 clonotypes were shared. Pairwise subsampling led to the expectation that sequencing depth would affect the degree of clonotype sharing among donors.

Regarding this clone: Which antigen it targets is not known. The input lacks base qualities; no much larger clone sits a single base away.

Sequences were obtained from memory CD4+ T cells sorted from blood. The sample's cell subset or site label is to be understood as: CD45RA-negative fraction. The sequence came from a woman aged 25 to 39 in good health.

This receptor has the CDR3 CAWSVLGVGGPSGPQHF. The sequence in DNA is TGTGCCTGGAGTGTATTAGGAGTAGGGGGTCCCTCTGGGCCCCAGCATTTT. The sequence is built from TRBV30 and TRBJ1-5; TRBD1 is perhaps the D gene, given 6 matching bases. Taken from the germline V gene (reference sequence), the CDR1 and CDR2 loops are GTSNPN and SVGIG. Trimming costs V 0 bases and J 9 bases, and their ends lie 24 bases apart. The CDR3 measures 17 amino acids from cysteine to phenylalanine. The kept DNA is CDR3 alone, 51 bases in frame from the first base.